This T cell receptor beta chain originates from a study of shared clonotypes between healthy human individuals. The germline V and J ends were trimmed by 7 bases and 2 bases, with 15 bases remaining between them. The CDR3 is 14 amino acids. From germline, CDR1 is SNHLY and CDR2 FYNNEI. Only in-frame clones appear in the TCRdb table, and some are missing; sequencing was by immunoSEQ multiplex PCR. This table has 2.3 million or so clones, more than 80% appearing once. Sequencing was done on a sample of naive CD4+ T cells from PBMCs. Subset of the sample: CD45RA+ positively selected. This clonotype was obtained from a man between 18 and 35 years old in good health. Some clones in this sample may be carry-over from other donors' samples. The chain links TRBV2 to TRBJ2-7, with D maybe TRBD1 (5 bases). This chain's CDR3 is CASTLGQVTYEQYF. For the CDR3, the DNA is TGTGCCAGCACTCTGGGGCAGGTGACCTACGAGCAGTACTTC.